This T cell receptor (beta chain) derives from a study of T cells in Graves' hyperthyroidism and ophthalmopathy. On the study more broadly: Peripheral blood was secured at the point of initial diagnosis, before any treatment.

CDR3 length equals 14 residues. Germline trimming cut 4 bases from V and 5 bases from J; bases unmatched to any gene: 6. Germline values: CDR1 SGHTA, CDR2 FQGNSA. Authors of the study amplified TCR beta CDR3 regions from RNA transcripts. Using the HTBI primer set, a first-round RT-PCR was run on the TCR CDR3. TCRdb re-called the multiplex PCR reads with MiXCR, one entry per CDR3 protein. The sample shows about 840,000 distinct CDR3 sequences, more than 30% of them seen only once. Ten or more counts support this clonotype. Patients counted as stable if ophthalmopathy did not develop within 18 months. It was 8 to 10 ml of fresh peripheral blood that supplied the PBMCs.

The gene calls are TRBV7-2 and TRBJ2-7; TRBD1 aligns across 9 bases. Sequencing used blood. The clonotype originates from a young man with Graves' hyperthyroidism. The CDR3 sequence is CASSYRDRVDEQYF. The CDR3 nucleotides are TGTGCCAGCAGCTACCGGGACAGGGTCGACGAGCAGTACTTC. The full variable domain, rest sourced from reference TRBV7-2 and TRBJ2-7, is GAGVSQSPSNKVTEKGKDVELRCDPISGHTALYWYRQSLGQGLEFLIYFQGNSAPDKSGLPSDRFSAERTGGSVSTLTIQRTQQEDSAVYLCASSYRDRVDEQYFGPGTRLTVT.